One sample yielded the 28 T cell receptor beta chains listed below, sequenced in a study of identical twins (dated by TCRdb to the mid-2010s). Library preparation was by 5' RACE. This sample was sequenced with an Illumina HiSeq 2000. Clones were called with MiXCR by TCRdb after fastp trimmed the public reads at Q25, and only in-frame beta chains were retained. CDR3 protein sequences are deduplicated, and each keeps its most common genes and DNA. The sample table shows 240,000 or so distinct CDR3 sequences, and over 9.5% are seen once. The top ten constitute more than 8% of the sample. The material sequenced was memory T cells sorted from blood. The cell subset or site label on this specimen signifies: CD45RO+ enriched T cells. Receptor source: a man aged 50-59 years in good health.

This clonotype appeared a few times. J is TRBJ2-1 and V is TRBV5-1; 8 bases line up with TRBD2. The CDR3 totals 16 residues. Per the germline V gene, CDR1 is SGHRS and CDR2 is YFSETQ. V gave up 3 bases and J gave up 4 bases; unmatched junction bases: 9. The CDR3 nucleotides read TGCGCCAGCAGCTCCCGAGGTAGCGGGGTTTACAATGAGCAGTTCTTC. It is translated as CASSSRGSGVYNEQFF.

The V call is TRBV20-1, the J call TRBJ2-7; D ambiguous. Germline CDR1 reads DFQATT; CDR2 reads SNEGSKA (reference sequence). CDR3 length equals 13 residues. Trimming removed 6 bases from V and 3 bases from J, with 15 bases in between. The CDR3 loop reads CSAAGVFGYEQYF. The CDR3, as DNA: TGCAGTGCAGCCGGCGTATTCGGCTACGAGCAGTACTTC.

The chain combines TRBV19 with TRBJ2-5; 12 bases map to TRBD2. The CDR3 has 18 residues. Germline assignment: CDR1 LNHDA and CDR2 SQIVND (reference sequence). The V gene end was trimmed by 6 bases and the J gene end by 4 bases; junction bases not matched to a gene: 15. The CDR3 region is CASSRAPFSSGRAETQYF. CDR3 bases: TGTGCCAGTAGCCGGGCCCCCTTTTCTAGCGGGAGGGCAGAGACCCAGTACTTC.

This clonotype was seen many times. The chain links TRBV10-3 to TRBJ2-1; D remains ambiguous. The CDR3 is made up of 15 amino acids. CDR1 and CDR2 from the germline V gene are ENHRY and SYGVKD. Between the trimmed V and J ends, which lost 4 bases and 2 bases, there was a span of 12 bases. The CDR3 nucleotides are TGTGCCATCAGTGGGAGCGAGTCCCCCTACAATGAGCAGTTCTTC. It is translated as CAISGSESPYNEQFF.

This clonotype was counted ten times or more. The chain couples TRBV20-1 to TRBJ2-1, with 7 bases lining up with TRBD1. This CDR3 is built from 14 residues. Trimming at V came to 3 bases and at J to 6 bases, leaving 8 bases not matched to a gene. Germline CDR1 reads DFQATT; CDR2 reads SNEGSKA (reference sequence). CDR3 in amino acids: CSASRQGRGNEQFF. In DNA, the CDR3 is TGCAGTGCTAGTAGACAGGGTAGGGGCAATGAGCAGTTCTTC.

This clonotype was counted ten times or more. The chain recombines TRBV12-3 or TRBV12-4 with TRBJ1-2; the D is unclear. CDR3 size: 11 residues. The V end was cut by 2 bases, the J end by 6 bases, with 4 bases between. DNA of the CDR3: TGTGCCAGCAGTTTACTCCATGGCTACACCTTC. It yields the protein CASSLLHGYTF.

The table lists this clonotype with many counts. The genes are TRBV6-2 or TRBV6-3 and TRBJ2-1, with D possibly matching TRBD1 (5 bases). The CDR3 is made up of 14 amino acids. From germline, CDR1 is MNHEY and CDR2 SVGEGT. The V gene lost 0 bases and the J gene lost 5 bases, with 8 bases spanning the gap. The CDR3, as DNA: TGTGCCAGCAGTTACTCAGACAGTCACAATGAGCAGTTCTTC. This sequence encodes CASSYSDSHNEQFF.

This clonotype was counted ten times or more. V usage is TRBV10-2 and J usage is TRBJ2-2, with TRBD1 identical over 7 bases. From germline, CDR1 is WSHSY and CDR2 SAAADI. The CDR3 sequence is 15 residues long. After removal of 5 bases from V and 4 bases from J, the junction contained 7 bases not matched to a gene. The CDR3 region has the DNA TGCGCCAGCAGTAAAGACAGGGAGAGCACCGGGGAGCTGTTTTTT. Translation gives CASSKDRESTGELFF.

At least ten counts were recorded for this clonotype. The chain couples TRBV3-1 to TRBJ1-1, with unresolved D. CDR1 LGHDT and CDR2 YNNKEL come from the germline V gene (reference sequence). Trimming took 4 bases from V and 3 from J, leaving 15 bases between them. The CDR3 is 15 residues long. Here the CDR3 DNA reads TGTGCCAGCAGCCCAACCCAGGTAGTTTACACTGAAGCTTTCTTT. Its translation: CASSPTQVVYTEAFF.

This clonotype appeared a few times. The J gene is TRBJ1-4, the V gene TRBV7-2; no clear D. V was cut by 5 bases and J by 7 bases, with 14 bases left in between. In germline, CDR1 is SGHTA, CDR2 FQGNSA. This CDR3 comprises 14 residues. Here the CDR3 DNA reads TGTGCCAGCAGCCCCGGCCAACAAGCTGAAAAACTGTTTTTT. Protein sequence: CASSPGQQAEKLFF.

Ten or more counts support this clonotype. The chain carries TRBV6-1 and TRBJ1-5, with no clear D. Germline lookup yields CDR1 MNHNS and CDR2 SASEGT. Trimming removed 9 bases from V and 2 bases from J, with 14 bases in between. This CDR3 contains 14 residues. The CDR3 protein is CASSGGVGNQPQHF. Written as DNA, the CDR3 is TGTGCCAGTTCAGGAGGAGTCGGCAATCAGCCCCAGCATTTT.

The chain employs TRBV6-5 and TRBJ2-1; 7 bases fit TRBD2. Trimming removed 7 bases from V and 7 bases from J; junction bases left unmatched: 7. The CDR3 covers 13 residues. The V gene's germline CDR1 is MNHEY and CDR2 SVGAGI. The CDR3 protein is CASKLAGVNEQFF. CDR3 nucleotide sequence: TGTGCCAGCAAGTTAGCGGGTGTAAATGAGCAGTTCTTC.

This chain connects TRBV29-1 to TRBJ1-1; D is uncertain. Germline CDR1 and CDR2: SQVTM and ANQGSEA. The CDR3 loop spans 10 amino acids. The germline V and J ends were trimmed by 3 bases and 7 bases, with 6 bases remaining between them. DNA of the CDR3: TGCAGCGTTGAGAGCGTTGAAGCTTTCTTT. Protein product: CSVESVEAFF.

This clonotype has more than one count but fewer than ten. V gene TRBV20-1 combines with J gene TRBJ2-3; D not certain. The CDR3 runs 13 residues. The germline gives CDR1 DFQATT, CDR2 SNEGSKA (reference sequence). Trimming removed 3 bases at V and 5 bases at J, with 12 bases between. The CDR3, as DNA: TGCAGTGCTAGCCGGACGGTTTTAGATACGCAGTATTTT. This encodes CSASRTVLDTQYF.

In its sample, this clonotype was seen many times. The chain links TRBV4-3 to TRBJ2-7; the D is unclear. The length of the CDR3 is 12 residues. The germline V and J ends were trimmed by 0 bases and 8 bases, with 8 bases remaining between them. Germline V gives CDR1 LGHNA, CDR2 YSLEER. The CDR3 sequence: CASSQDAAKQYF. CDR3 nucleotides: TGCGCCAGCAGCCAAGATGCGGCTAAGCAGTACTTC.

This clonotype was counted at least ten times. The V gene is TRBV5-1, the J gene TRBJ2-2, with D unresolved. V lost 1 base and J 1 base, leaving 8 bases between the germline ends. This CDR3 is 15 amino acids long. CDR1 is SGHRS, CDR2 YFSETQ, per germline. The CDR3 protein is CASSLTSGNTGELFF. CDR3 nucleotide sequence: TGCGCCAGCAGCTTGACGTCCGGGAACACCGGGGAGCTGTTTTTT.

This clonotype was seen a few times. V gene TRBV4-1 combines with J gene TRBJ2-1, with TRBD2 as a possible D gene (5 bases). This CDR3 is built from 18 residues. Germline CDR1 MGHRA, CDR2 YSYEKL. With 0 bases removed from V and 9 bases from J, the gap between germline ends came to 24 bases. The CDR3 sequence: CASSQDHSLGSLEIEQFF. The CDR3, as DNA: TGCGCCAGCAGCCAAGATCATTCACTAGGGTCTTTAGAAATTGAGCAGTTCTTC.

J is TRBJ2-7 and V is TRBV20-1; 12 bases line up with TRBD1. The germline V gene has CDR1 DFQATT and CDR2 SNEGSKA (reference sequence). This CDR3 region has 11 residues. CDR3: CSGTGGAGLYF. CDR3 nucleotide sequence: TGCAGCGGGACAGGGGGCGCGGGGCTGTACTTC.

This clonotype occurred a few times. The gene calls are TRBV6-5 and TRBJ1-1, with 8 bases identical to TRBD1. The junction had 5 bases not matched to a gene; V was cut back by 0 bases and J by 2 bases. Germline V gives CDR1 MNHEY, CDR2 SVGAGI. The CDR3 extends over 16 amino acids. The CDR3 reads CASSYSLGQANTEAFF. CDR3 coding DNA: TGTGCCAGCAGTTACTCCCTGGGACAGGCTAACACTGAAGCTTTCTTT.

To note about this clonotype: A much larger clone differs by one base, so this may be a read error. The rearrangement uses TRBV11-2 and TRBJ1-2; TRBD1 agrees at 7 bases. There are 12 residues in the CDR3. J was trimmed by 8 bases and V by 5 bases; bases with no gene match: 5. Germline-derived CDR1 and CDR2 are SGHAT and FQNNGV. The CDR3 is CASSAVGGGYTF. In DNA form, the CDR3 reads TGTGCCAGCAGCGCGGTAGGGGGCGGCTACACCTTC.

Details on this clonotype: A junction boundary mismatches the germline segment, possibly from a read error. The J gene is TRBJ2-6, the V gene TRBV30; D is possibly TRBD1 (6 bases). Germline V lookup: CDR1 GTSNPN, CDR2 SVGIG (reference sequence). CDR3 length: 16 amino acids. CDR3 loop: CAWSVQGPSGANVLIF. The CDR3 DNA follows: TGTGCCTGGAGTGTACAGGGACCCTCTGGGGCCAACGTCCTGATTTTC.

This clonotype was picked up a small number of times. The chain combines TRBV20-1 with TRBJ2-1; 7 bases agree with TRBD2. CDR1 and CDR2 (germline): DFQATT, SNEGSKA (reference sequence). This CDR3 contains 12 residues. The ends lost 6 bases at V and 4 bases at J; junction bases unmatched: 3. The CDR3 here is CSAKRGYNEQFF. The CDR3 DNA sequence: TGCAGTGCAAAGCGGGGATACAATGAGCAGTTCTTC.

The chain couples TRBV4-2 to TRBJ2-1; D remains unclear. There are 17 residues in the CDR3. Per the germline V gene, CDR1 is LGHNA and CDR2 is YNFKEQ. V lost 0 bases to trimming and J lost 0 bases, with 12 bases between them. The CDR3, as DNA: TGTGCCAGCAGCCAAGATGAAGTCACAACCTCCTACAATGAGCAGTTCTTC. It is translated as CASSQDEVTTSYNEQFF.

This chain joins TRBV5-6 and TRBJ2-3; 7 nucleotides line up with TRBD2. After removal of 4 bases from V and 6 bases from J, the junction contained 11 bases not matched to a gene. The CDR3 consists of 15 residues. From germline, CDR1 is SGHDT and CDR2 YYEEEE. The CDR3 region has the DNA TGTGCCAGCAGCCCGTCGGGCGGGAGATTTGATACGCAGTATTTT. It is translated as CASSPSGGRFDTQYF. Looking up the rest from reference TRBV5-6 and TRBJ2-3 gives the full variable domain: DAGVTQSPTHLIKTRGQQVTLRCSPKSGHDTVSWYQQALGQGPQFIFQYYEEEERQRGNFPDRFSGHQFPNYSSELNVNALLLGDSALYLCASSPSGGRFDTQYFGPGTRLTVL.

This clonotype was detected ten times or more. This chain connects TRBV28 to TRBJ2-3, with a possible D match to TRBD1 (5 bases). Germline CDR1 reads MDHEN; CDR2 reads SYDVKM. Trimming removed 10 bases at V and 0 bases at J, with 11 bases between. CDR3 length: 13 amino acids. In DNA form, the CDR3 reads TGTGCCATAAAAAGGGGTAGCACAGATACGCAGTATTTT. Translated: CAIKRGSTDTQYF.

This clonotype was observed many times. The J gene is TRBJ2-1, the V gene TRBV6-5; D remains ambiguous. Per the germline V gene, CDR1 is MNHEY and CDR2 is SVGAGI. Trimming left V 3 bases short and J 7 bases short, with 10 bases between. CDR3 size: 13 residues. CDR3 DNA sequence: TGTGCCAGCAGTTATAGCCTAGTAAATGAGCAGTTCTTC. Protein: CASSYSLVNEQFF.

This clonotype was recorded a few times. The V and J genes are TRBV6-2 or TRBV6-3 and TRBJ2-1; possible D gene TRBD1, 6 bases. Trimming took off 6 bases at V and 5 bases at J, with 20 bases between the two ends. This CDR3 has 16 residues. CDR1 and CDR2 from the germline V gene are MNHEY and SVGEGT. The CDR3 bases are TGTGCCAGCAGCCTATCGTACAGGGAAGTCCACAATGAGCAGTTCTTC. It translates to CASSLSYREVHNEQFF.

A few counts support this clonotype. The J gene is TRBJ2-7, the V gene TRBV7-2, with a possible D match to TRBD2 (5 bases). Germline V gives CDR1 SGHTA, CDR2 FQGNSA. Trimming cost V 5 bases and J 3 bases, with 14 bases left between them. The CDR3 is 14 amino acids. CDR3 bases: TGTGCCAGCAGCATGGCAGCGGCTAGCTACGAGCAGTACTTC. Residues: CASSMAAASYEQYF.